The entry below describes one T cell receptor beta chain. There are 14 residues in the CDR3. Germline V gene lookup returns CDR1 DFQATT and CDR2 SNEGSKA (reference sequence). V was shortened by 2 bases and J by 2 bases, with 13 bases between the two germline ends. This entry belongs to a study of T-cell reconstitution after alpha-beta-depleted transplantation in children. Unique molecular identifiers were built into the TCRbeta library. TCRdb redid the calling of the PCR reads with MiXCR, one entry per CDR3 protein. The table shows 200,000 to 300,000 distinct CDR3 sequences, with about 25% occurring only once.

The sequencing used PBMCs, collected before TCRalphabeta/CD19-depleted stem cell transplant. The chain joins TRBV20-1 to TRBJ2-7, with D perhaps assigned TRBD1 or TRBD2 (6 bases each). The TCR was taken from a girl aged 2 to 9 with Fanconi anemia, due to receive a stem cell transplant. In DNA form, the CDR3 reads TGCAGTGCTAGAAGGGGGGTAAGGCCCTACGAGCAGTACTTC. Protein: CSARRGVRPYEQYF.